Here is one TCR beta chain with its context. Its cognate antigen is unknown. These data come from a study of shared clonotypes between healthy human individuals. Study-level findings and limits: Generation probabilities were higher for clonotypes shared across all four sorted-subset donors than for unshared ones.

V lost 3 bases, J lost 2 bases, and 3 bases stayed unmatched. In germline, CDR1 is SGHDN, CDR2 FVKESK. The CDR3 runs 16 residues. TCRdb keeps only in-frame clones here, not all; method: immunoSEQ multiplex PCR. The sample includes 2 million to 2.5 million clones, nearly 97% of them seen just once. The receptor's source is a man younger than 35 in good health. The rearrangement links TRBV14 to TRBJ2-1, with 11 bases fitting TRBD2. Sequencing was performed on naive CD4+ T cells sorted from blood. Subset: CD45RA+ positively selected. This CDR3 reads CASSHLAGGAYNEQFF. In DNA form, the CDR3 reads TGTGCCAGCAGCCACCTAGCGGGGGGCGCCTACAATGAGCAGTTCTTC.